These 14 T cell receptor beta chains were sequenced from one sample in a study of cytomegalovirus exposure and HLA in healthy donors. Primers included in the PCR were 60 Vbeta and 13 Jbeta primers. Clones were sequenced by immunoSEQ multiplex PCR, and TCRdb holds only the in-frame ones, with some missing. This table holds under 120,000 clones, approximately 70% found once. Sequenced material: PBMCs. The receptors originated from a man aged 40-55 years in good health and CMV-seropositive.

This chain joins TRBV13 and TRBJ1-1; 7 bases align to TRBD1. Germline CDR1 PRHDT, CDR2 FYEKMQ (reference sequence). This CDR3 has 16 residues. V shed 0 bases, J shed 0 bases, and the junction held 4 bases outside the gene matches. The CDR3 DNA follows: TGTGCCAGCAGCTTAGGCTGGGGGACAGTGAACACTGAAGCTTTCTTT. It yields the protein CASSLGWGTVNTEAFF.

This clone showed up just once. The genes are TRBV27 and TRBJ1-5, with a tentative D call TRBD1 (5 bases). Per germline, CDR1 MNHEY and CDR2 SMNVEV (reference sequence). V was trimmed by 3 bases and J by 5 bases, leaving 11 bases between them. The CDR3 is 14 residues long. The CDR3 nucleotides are TGTGCCAGCAGTTTGGCAGGGAGGCATCAGCCCCAGCATTTT. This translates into CASSLAGRHQPQHF.

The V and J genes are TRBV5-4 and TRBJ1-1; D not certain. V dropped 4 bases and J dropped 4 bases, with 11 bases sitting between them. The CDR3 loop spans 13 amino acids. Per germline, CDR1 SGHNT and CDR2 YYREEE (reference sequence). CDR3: CASSPQVGTEAFF. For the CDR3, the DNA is TGTGCCAGCAGCCCCCAGGTGGGCACTGAAGCTTTCTTT. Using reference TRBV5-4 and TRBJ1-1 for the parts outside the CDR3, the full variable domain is ETGVTQSPTHLIKTRGQQVTLRCSSQSGHNTVSWYQQALGQGPQFIFQYYREEENGRGNFPPRFSGLQFPNYSSELNVNALELDDSALYLCASSPQVGTEAFFGQGTRLTVV.

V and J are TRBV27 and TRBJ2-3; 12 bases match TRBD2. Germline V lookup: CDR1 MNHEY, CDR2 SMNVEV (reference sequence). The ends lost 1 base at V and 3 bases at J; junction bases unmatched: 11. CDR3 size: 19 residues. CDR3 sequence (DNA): TGTGCCAGCAGTTTATTGTCGCTAGCGGGAGGGCCAAGGACAGATACGCAGTATTTT. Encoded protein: CASSLLSLAGGPRTDTQYF.

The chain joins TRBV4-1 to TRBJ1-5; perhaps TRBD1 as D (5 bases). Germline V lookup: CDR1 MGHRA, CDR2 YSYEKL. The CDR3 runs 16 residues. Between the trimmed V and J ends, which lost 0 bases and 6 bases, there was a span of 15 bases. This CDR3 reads CASSQEEGLASQPQHF. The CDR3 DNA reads TGCGCCAGCAGCCAAGAGGAGGGACTCGCAAGTCAGCCCCAGCATTTT.

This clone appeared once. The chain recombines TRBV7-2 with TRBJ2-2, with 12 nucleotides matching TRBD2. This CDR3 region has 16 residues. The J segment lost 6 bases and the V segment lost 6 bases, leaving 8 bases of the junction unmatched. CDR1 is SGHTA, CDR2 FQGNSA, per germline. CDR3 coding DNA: TGTGCCAGCAGTCAAGGGACTAGCGGGTGGGCCGGGGAGCTGTTTTTT. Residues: CASSQGTSGWAGELFF.

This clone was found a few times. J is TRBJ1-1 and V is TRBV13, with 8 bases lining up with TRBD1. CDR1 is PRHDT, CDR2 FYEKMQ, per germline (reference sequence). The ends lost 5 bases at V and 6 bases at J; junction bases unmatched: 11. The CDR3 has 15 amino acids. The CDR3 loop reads CASSGTGGFVSEAFF. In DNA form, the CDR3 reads TGTGCCAGCAGCGGAACAGGGGGGTTTGTGTCTGAAGCTTTCTTT.

The DNA of the CDR3 is TGCGCCAGCAGTGACCCCGGGACTAGCGGGATAGGACCAGATACGCAGTATTTT. Amino acids: CASSDPGTSGIGPDTQYF. The rearrangement joins TRBV10-1 to TRBJ2-3, with TRBD2 matching over 13 bases. Germline CDR1 reads WNHNN; CDR2 reads SYGVQD (reference sequence). The CDR3 runs 18 residues. Germline trimming cut 3 bases from V and 4 bases from J; bases unmatched to any gene: 10.

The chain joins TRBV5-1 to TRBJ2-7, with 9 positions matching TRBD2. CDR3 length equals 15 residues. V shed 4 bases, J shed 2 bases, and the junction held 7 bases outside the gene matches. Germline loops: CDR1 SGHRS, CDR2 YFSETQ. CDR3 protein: CASSGIQREAYEQYF. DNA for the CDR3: TGCGCCAGCAGCGGGATTCAGCGGGAGGCCTACGAGCAGTACTTC.

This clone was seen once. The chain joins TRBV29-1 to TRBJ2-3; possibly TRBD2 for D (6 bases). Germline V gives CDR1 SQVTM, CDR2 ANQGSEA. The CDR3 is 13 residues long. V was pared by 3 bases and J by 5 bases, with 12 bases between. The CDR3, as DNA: TGCAGCGTTGACGGGAGACGTGGAGATACGCAGTATTTT. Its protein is CSVDGRRGDTQYF.

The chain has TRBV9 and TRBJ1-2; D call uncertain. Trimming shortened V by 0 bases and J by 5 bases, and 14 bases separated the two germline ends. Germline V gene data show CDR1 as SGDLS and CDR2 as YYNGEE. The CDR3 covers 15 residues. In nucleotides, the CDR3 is TGTGCCAGCAGCGTAGATGGGCAGGTACGGTATGGCTACACCTTC. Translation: CASSVDGQVRYGYTF.

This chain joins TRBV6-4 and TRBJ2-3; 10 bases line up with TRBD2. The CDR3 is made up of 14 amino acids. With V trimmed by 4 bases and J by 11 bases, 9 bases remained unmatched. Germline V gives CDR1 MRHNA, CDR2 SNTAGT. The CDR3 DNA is TGTGCCAGCAGTGTCCAGCGGGAGGGCAATCGGCAGTATTTT. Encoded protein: CASSVQREGNRQYF.

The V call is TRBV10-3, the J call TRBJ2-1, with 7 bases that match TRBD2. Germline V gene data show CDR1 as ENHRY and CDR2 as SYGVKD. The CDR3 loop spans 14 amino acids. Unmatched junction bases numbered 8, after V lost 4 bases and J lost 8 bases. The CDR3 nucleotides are TGTGCCATCAGTGGGGCGGGAGTAGACTATGAGCAGTTCTTC. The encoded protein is CAISGAGVDYEQFF.

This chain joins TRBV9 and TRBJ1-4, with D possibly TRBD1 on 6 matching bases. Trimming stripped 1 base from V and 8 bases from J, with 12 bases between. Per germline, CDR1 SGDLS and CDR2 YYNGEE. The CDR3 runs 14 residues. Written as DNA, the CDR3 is TGTGCCAGCAGCGTACAGGGGAATGAGGAAAAACTGTTTTTT. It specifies CASSVQGNEEKLFF.